This note documents a single T cell receptor (beta chain) sequence. This entry comes from a study of cytomegalovirus exposure and HLA in healthy donors. V shed 8 bases and J shed 5 bases, with 19 bases lying between them. The CDR3 totals 15 residues. Germline values: CDR1 ENHRY, CDR2 SYGVKD. A multiplex PCR was run with 60 Vbeta primers and 13 Jbeta primers. Clones were read by immunoSEQ multiplex PCR, and TCRdb kept only the in-frame ones, dropping some. This table has under 300,000 clones, 75% to 85% appearing once. V gene TRBV10-3 combines with J gene TRBJ2-1, with a possible D match to TRBD1 (6 bases). Sequences were obtained from PBMCs. The receptor's source is an older woman in good health and CMV-seropositive. The CDR3 DNA reads TGTGCCATCGGGAGAACAGGGACCCACGACAATGAGCAGTTCTTC. As protein: CAIGRTGTHDNEQFF.